Included here is one TCR beta chain sequence, with context. Its antigen is undetermined. A multiplex PCR was run with 60 Vbeta primers and 13 Jbeta primers. Some clones are missing from TCRdb's copy, which holds only in-frame ones; the method was immunoSEQ multiplex PCR. This table has approximately 130,000 clones, 75% appearing once. The sample is drawn from a study of cytomegalovirus exposure and HLA in healthy donors. General study results and limits: CMV serostatus alone was available as immune exposure information. Rare TCR sequences dominated, though some public TCRs recurred in many donors.

The TCR comes from a man younger than 45 in good health and CMV-seronegative. The sample taken for sequencing was PBMCs.

CDR3 coding DNA: TGTGCCAGCGGCGACAGGGGCCATCTCAATCAGCCCCAGCATTTT. Translating it yields CASGDRGHLNQPQHF. V usage is TRBV6-5 and J usage is TRBJ1-5; 8 nucleotides agree with TRBD1. The CDR3 consists of 15 residues. Germline values: CDR1 MNHEY, CDR2 SVGAGI. With V trimmed by 8 bases and J by 3 bases, 9 bases remained unmatched.